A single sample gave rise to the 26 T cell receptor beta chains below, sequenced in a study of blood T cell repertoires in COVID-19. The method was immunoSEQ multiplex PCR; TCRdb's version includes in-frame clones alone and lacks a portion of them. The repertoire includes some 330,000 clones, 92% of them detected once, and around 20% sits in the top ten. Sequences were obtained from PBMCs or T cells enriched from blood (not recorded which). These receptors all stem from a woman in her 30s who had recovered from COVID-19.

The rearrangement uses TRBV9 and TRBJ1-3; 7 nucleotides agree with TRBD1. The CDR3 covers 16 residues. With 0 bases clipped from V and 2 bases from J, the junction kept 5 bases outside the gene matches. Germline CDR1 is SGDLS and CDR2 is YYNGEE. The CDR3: CASSVDPGQTGNTIYF. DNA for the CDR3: TGTGCCAGCAGCGTAGACCCGGGACAGACTGGAAACACCATATATTTT. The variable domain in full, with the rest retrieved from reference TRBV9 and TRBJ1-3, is DSGVTQTPKHLITATGQRVTLRCSPRSGDLSVYWYQQSLDQGLQFLIQYYNGEERAKGNILERFSAQQFPDLHSELNLSSLELGDSALYFCASSVDPGQTGNTIYFGEGSWLTVV.

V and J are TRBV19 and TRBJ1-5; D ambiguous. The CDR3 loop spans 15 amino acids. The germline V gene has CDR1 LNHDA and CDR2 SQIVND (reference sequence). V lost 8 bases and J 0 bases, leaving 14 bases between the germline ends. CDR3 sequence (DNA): TGTGCCAGTCAACGTGCTGCGAATAGCAATCAGCCCCAGCATTTT. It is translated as CASQRAANSNQPQHF. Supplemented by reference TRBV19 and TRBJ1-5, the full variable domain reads DGGITQSPKYLFRKEGQNVTLSCEQNLNHDAMYWYRQDPGQGLRLIYYSQIVNDFQKGDIAEGYSVSREKKESFPLTVTSAQKNPTAFYLCASQRAANSNQPQHFGDGTRLSIL.

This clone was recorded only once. DNA of the CDR3: TGTGCCAGCAGCCCGGACCCAGAGGGTGAGCAGTTCTTC. Its translation is CASSPDPEGEQFF. The J gene is TRBJ2-1, the V gene TRBV5-4, with TRBD2 as a possible D gene (5 bases). This CDR3 has 13 amino acids. The V end was cut by 4 bases, the J end by 9 bases, with 14 bases between. Germline lookup yields CDR1 SGHNT and CDR2 YYREEE (reference sequence).

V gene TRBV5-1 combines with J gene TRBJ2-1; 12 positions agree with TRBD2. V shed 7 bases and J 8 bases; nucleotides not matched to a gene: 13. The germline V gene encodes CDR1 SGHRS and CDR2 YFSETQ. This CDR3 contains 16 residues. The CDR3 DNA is TGCGCCAGCCACAACCCGCCGGGACTAGCGGGCCATGAGCAGTTCTTC. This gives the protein CASHNPPGLAGHEQFF.

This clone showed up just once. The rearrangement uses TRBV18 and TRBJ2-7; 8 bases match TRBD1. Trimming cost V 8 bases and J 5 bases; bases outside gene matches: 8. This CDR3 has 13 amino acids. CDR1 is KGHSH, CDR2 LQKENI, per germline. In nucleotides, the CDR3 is TGTGCCAGCAAGAAGGGACAGGACAACGAGCAGTACTTC. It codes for CASKKGQDNEQYF.

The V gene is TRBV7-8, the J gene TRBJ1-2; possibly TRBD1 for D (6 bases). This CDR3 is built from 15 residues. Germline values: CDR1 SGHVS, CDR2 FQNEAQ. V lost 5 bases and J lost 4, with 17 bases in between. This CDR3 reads CASSPSRTDSYGYTF. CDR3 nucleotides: TGTGCCAGCAGCCCTAGCCGGACAGATTCCTATGGCTACACCTTC.

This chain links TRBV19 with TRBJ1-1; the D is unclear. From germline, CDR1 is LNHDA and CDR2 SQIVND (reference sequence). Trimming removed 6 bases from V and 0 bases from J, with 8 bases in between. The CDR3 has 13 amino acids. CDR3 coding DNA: TGTGCCAGTAGCGTCTCTCTGAACACTGAAGCTTTCTTT. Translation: CASSVSLNTEAFF.

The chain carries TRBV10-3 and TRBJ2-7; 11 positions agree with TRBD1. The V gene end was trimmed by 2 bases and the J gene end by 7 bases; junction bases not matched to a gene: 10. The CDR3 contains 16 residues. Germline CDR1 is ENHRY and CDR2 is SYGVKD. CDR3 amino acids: CAISEGTGGSGREQYF. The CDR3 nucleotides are TGTGCCATCAGTGAGGGGACAGGGGGAAGTGGCCGGGAGCAGTACTTC.

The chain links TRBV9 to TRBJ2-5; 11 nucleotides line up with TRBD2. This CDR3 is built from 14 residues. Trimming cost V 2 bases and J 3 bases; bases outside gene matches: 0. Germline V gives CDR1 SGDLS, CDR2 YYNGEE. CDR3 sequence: CASSVGLAEETQYF. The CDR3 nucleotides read TGTGCCAGCAGCGTGGGACTAGCGGAAGAGACCCAGTACTTC.

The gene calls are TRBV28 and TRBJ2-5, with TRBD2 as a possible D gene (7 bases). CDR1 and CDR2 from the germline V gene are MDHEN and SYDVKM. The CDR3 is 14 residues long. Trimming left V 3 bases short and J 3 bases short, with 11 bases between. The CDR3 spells CASSFAGAKETQYF. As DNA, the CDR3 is TGTGCCAGCAGTTTTGCGGGGGCCAAAGAGACCCAGTACTTC.

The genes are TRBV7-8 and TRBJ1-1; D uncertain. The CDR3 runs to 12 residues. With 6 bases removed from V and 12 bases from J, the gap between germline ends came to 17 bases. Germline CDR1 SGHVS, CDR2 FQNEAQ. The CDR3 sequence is CASSYHAGKTFF. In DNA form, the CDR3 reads TGTGCCAGCAGTTACCATGCGGGGAAAACTTTCTTT.

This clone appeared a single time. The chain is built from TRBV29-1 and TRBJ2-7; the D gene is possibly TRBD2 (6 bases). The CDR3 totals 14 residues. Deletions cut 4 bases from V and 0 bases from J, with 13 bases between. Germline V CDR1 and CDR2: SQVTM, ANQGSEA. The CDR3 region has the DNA TGCAGCGTTGGGCCCAGCGGGCTCTCCTACGAGCAGTACTTC. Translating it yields CSVGPSGLSYEQYF.

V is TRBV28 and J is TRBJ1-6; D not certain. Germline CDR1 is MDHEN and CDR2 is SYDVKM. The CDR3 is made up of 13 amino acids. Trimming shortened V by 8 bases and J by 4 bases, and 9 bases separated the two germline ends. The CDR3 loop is CASRAGYNSPLHF. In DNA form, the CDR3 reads TGTGCCAGCCGAGCGGGGTATAATTCACCCCTCCACTTT.

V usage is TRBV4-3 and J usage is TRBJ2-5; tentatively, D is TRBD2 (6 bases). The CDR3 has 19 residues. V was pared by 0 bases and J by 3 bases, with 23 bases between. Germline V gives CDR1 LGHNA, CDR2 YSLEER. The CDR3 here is CASSQDWPVRGGGKETQYF. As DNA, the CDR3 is TGCGCCAGCAGCCAAGATTGGCCCGTAAGGGGCGGAGGGAAAGAGACCCAGTACTTC.

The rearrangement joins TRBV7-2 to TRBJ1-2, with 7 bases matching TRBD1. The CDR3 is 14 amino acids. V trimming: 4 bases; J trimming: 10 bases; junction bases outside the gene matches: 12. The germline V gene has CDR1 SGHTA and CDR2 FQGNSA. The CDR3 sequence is CASSSPTPGQLYTF. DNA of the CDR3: TGTGCCAGCAGCTCCCCCACCCCGGGACAGCTCTACACCTTC.

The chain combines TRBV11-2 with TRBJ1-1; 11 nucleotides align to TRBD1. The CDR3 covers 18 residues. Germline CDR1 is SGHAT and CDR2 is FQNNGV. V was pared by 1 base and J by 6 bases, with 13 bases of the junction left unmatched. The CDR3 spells CASSLVIRDRGTRAEAFF. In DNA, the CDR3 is TGTGCCAGCAGCTTAGTTATCCGGGACAGGGGGACTAGGGCTGAAGCTTTCTTT.

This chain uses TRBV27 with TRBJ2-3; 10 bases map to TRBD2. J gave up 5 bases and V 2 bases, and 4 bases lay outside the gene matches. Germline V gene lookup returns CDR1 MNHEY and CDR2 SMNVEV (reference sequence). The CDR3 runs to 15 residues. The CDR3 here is CASSLGLAGVDTQYF. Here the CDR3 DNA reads TGTGCCAGCAGTTTAGGTCTAGCGGGGGTAGATACGCAGTATTTT.

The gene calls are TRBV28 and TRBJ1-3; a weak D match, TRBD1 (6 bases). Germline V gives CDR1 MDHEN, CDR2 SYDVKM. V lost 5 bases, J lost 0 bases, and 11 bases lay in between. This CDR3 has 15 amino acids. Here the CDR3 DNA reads TGTGCCAGCAGTCCAGGGGCCGTCTCTGGAAACACCATATATTTT. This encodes CASSPGAVSGNTIYF.

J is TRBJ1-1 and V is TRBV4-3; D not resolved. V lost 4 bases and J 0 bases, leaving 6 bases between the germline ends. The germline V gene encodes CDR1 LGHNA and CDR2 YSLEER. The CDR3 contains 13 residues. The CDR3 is CASSRRVNTEAFF. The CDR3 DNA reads TGCGCCAGCAGCCGCCGAGTGAACACTGAAGCTTTCTTT.

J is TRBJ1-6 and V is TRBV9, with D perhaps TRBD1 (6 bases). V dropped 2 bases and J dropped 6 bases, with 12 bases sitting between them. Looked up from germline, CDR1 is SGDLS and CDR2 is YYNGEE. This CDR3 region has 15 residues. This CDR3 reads CASSVGDRPNSPLHF. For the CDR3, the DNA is TGTGCCAGCAGCGTGGGCGACAGGCCTAATTCACCCCTCCACTTT. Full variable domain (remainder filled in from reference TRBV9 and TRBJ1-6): DSGVTQTPKHLITATGQRVTLRCSPRSGDLSVYWYQQSLDQGLQFLIQYYNGEERAKGNILERFSAQQFPDLHSELNLSSLELGDSALYFCASSVGDRPNSPLHFGNGTRLTVT.

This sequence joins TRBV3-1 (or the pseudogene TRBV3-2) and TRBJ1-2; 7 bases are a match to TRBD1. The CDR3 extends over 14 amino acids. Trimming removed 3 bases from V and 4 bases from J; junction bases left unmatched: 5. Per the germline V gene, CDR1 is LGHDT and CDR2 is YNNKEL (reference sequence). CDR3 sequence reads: CASSHRDRFYGYTF. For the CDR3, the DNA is TGTGCCAGCAGCCATAGGGACAGATTCTATGGCTACACCTTC.

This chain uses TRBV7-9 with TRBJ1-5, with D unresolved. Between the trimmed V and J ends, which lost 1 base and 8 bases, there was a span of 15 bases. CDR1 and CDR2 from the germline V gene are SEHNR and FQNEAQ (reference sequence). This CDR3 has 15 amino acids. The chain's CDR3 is CASSLDSSFFEPQHF. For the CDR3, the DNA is TGTGCCAGCAGCTTAGACTCTTCCTTTTTTGAGCCCCAGCATTTT.

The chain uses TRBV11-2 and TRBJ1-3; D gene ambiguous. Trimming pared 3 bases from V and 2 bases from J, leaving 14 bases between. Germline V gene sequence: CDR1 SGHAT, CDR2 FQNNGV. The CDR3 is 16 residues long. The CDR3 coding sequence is TGTGCCAGCAGCTTGAAAAGCGGCCCAACTGGAAACACCATATATTTT. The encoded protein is CASSLKSGPTGNTIYF.

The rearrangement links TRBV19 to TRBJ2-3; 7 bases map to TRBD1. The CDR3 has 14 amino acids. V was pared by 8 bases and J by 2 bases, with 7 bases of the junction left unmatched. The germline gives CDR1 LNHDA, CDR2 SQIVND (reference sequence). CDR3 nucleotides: TGTGCCAGTGGGGACAGACCTGACACAGATACGCAGTATTTT. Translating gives CASGDRPDTDTQYF.

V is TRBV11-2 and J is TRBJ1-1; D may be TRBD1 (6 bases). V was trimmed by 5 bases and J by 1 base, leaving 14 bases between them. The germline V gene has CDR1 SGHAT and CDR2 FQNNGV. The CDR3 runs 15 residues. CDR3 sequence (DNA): TGTGCCAGCAGCGCCATGGGACAAGGGAACACTGAAGCTTTCTTT. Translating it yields CASSAMGQGNTEAFF.

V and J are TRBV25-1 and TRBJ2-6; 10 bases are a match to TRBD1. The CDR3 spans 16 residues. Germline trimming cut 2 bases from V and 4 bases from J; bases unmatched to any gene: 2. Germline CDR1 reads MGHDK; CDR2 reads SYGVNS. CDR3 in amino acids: CASSERQGAGANVLTF. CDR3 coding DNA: TGTGCCAGCAGTGAACGACAGGGGGCCGGGGCCAACGTCCTGACTTTC.